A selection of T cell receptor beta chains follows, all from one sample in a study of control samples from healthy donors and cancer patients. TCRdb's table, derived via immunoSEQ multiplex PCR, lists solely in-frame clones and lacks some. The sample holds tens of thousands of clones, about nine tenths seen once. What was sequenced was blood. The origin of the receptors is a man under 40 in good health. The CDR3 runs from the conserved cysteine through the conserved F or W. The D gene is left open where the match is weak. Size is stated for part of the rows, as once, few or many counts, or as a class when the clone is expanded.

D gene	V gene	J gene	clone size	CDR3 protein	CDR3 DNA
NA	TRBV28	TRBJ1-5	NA	CASSFGGRGTQPQHF	TGTGCCAGCAGTTTTGGGGGTCGGGGTACTCAGCCCCAGCATTTT
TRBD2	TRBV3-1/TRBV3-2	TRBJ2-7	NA	CASSRTSGGVYEQYF	TGTGCCAGCAGCCGTACTAGCGGGGGGGTCTACGAGCAGTACTTC
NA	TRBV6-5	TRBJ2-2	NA	CASSFGSLNTGELFF	TGTGCCAGCAGTTTTGGCAGCCTGAACACCGGGGAGCTGTTTTTT
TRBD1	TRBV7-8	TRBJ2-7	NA	CASSLTPGNFRQGNEQYF	TGTGCCAGCAGCTTAACTCCCGGGAACTTTCGACAGGGGAACGAGCAGTACTTC
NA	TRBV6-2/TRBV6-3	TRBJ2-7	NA	CASSYSVEDVQYF	TGTGCCAGCAGTTACTCGGTGGAGGACGTGCAGTACTTC
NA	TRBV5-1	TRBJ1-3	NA	CASSSLGDGNTIYF	TGCGCCAGCAGCTCACTAGGGGATGGAAACACCATATATTTT
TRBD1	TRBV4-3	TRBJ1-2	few	CASSQRTGYNYGYTF	TGCGCCAGCAGCCAGCGGACAGGGTATAACTATGGCTACACCTTC
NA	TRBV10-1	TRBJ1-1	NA	CASPFTGEAFF	TGCGCCAGTCCCTTTACAGGCGAAGCTTTCTTT
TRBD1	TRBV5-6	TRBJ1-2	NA	CASSVPGTGEEWLGYTF	TGTGCCAGCAGCGTCCCCGGGACAGGGGAGGAATGGTTGGGCTACACCTTC
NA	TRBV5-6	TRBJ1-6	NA	CASSSGFVSPLHF	TGTGCCAGCAGCTCTGGATTTGTTTCACCCCTCCACTTT
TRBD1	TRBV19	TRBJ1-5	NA	CASSIRQGGEPQHF	TGTGCCAGTAGTATCCGACAGGGAGGCGAGCCCCAGCATTTT
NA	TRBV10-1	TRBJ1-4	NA	CASSEMWINSSNEKLFF	TGCGCCAGCAGTGAAATGTGGATTAACAGTTCTAATGAAAAACTGTTTTTT
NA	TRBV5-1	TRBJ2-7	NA	CASSLPGHEQYF	TGCGCCAGCAGCTTGCCCGGCCACGAGCAGTACTTC
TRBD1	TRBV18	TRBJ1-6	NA	CASSPYRIPTGGAAISPLHF	TGTGCCAGCTCACCATACCGGATACCGACAGGGGGCGCGGCAATTTCACCCCTCCACTTT
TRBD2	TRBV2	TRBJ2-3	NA	CASSPLAGISTDTQYF	TGTGCCAGCAGTCCCCTAGCGGGGATAAGCACAGATACGCAGTATTTT
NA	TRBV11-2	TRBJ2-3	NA	CASSLFRDRGDTQYF	TGTGCCAGCAGCCTTTTCCGGGACCGTGGAGATACGCAGTATTTT
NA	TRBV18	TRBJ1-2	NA	CASSPQPGANYGYTF	TGTGCCAGCTCACCACAACCAGGGGCCAACTATGGCTACACCTTC
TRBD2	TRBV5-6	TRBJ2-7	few	CASSPGLAGTSYEQYF	TGTGCCAGCAGCCCGGGACTAGCGGGAACCTCCTACGAGCAGTACTTC
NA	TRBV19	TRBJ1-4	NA	CASSIAGRSEKLFF	TGTGCCAGTAGTATAGCAGGGAGGAGTGAAAAACTGTTTTTT
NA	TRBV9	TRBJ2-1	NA	CASSVGGANEQFF	TGTGCCAGCAGCGTTGGAGGGGCCAATGAGCAGTTCTTC
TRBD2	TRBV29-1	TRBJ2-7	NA	CSTIAGSSYEQYF	TGCAGCACCATAGCGGGGAGCTCCTACGAGCAGTACTTC
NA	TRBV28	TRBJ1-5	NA	CASSLVAGMNQPQHF	TGTGCCAGCAGTTTAGTGGCAGGGATGAATCAGCCCCAGCATTTT
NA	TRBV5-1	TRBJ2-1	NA	CASSLVLVDEQFF	TGCGCCAGCAGCTTGGTCCTGGTAGATGAGCAGTTCTTC
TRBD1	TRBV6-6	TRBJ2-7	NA	CASSPQGPHEQYF	TGTGCCAGCAGTCCACAGGGGCCCCACGAGCAGTACTTC
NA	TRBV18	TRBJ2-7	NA	CASSNSGYEQYF	TGTGCCAGCTCAAATTCAGGCTACGAGCAGTACTTC
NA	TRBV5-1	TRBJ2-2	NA	CASSPSGRQNTGELFF	TGCGCCAGCAGCCCGAGTGGACGGCAGAACACCGGGGAGCTGTTTTTT
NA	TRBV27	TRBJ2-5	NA	CASSPRWGQETQYF	TGTGCCAGCAGTCCCCGGTGGGGCCAAGAGACCCAGTACTTC
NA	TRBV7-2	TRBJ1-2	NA	CASSLGDRRNYGYTF	TGTGCCAGCAGCTTAGGGGACCGCCGTAACTATGGCTACACCTTC
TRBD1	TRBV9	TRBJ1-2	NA	CASSVEDRGNYGYTF	TGTGCCAGCAGCGTAGAGGACAGGGGAAACTATGGCTACACCTTC
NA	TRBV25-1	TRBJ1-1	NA	CASSEYRRGKNTEAFF	TGTGCCAGCAGTGAATATAGACGGGGGAAGAACACTGAAGCTTTCTTT
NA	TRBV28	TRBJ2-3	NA	CASSLSRDTQYF	TGTGCCAGCAGTTTAAGTAGAGATACGCAGTATTTT
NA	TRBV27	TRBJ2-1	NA	CASSLGVEQFF	TGTGCCAGCAGTTTAGGGGTCGAGCAGTTCTTC
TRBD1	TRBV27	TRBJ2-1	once	CASSHRQGSSYNEQFF	TGTGCCAGCAGCCATCGACAGGGCAGCTCCTACAATGAGCAGTTCTTC
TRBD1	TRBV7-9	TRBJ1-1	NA	CASSLRQGQNTEAFF	TGTGCCAGCAGCTTAAGACAGGGTCAGAACACTGAAGCTTTCTTT
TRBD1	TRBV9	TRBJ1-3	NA	CASSVDPGQGGNTIYF	TGTGCCAGCAGCGTAGATCCGGGACAGGGAGGAAACACCATATATTTT
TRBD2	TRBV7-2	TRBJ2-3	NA	CASIETSGGTDTQYF	TGTGCCAGCATTGAGACTAGCGGGGGCACAGATACGCAGTATTTT
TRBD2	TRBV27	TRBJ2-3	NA	CASSFGPSGGSTDTQYF	TGTGCCAGCAGTTTTGGGCCTAGCGGGGGCTCTACAGATACGCAGTATTTT
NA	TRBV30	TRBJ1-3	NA	CAWSVGPRSGTIYF	TGTGCCTGGAGTGTAGGGCCCCGATCTGGCACCATATATTTT
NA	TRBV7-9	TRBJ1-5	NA	CASSAWDDNQPQHF	TGTGCCAGCAGCGCCTGGGACGACAATCAGCCCCAGCATTTT